Described below is a single T cell receptor (beta chain) sequence and its context. This entry belongs to a study of T cell changes during pregnancy in multiple sclerosis. This table comes from immunoSEQ multiplex PCR, and its TCRdb copy is limited to in-frame clones, with some not included. The sample includes tens of thousands of clones, 80% to 90% of them seen just once. The CDR3 spans 17 residues. V was clipped by 1 base and J by 6 bases, with 21 bases between them. Germline-derived CDR1 and CDR2 are MGHRA and YSYEKL. The V and J genes are TRBV4-1 and TRBJ1-2; D possibly corresponds to TRBD1 (5 bases). This receptor was obtained from a female donor with multiple sclerosis, enrolled in a pregnancy study. The sample here was peripheral blood, taken before pregnancy. The CDR3 loop reads CASSQGDEVQGLDGYTF. The DNA for the CDR3 is TGCGCCAGCAGCCAAGGGGACGAGGTCCAGGGACTCGATGGCTACACCTTC.